Listed here are 5 T cell receptor beta chains from one sample, sequenced in a study of T cell responses to AZD1222 COVID-19 vaccine. Produced via immunoSEQ multiplex PCR; TCRdb's table is partial and in-frame only. The sample shows around 72,000 clones, around 82% of them seen only once. The sample was peripheral blood, taken on day 0 of AZD1222 vaccination. Receptors originate from an adult in good health.

The gene calls are TRBV7-8 and TRBJ1-4, with a possible D match to TRBD1 (6 bases). The CDR3 contains 19 residues. The germline CDR1 and CDR2 sequences are SGHVS and FQNEAQ. Trimming cost V 4 bases and J 2 bases, with 23 bases left between them. CDR3 sequence: CASSSTRDTSGATNEKLFF. CDR3 nucleotide sequence: TGTGCCAGCAGCTCAACCCGGGACACCTCAGGGGCGACTAATGAAAAACTGTTTTTT. The variable domain in full, with the rest retrieved from reference TRBV7-8 and TRBJ1-4, is GAGVSQSPRYKVAKRGQDVALRCDPISGHVSLFWYQQALGQGPEFLTYFQNEAQLDKSGLPSDRFFAERPEGSVSTLKIQRTQQEDSAVYLCASSSTRDTSGATNEKLFFGSGTQLSVL.

V is TRBV7-9 and J is TRBJ1-1; 12 bases fit TRBD1. The CDR3 has 16 residues. Germline V CDR1 and CDR2: SEHNR, FQNEAQ (reference sequence). V trimming: 6 bases; J trimming: 3 bases; junction bases outside the gene matches: 8. The CDR3 nucleotides are TGTGCCAGCAGAACCGGGACAGGGGGCTTGGACACTGAAGCTTTCTTT. Encoded protein: CASRTGTGGLDTEAFF.

The CDR3 sequence is CASGLAFEGSGNTIYF. CDR3 bases: TGTGCTAGTGGTTTGGCCTTCGAGGGCTCTGGAAACACCATATATTTT. The chain couples TRBV12-5 to TRBJ1-3; D unclear. The CDR3 covers 16 residues. With 1 base removed from V and 0 bases from J, the gap between germline ends came to 10 bases. Germline CDR1 and CDR2: LGHNT and FRNRAP.

This chain joins TRBV6-5 and TRBJ1-6; no firm D call. Germline CDR1 and CDR2: MNHEY and SVGAGI. The CDR3 sequence is 14 residues long. Trimming removed 4 bases at V and 10 bases at J, with 14 bases between. The CDR3 here is CASSSTLLRSPLHF. The CDR3 nucleotides read TGTGCCAGCAGTTCGACACTCCTCCGGTCACCCCTCCACTTT.

The rearrangement joins TRBV11-3 to TRBJ2-2, with 11 positions matching TRBD2. Losses at the gene ends were 7 bases for V and 4 bases for J; bases not matched to a gene: 2. The CDR3 is 14 amino acids. Germline CDR1 SGHNT, CDR2 YENEEA. Here the CDR3 reads CASKTSGVTGELFF. DNA of the CDR3: TGTGCCAGCAAGACTAGCGGGGTCACCGGGGAGCTGTTTTTT.